This T cell receptor (beta chain) was sequenced in a study of neurological immune-mediated disorders. Findings of the study overall: No CDR3 amino acid sequences recurred among expanded clones across subjects, suggesting private repertoires in all groups. The most TCR clonal expansion was seen in HTLV-1-associated myelopathy, whereas the least was seen in multiple sclerosis, below the level in healthy controls.

To note about this clonotype: Its antigen is not identified. A junction end diverges from the germline sequence, so it may reflect a read error.

Unsorted libraries were generated from 2 million PBMCs. These cells had been stored in RNAlater at -80 C. TCRdb recomputed calls from the 5' RACE reads with MiXCR, one row per CDR3 protein. This sample carries tens of thousands of distinct CDR3 sequences, about 9.7% of them seen once, and the ten largest clones take less than 2%. The CDR3 runs 15 residues. Germline V gene sequence: CDR1 SGHVS, CDR2 FNYEAQ. The sample comprised PBMCs. The chain uses TRBV7-6 and TRBJ2-3, with D uncertain. This TCR came from a man aged 45-60 years in good health. CDR3 coding DNA: TGTGCCAACAGCTTAGGGCCGAGTCTGGGAGATACGCAGTATTTT. Protein sequence: CANSLGPSLGDTQYF.